The 14 T cell receptor beta chains given below trace back to one sample, sequenced in a study of T cell changes during pregnancy in multiple sclerosis. The method was immunoSEQ multiplex PCR; TCRdb's version includes in-frame clones alone and lacks a portion of them. Among approximately 30,000 clones, roughly 89% were seen once, and the ten largest hold 8% to 10%. Here the sequenced sample was CD8+ T cells from peripheral blood mononuclear cells, taken in the first trimester of pregnancy. These receptors were taken from a female donor with multiple sclerosis, enrolled in a pregnancy study.

This rearrangement joins TRBV4-3 to TRBJ2-7; TRBD2 is a possible D gene (6 bases). The CDR3 contains 16 residues. Per germline, CDR1 LGHNA and CDR2 YSLEER. V was clipped by 1 base and J by 3 bases, with 16 bases between them. In DNA form, the CDR3 reads TGCGCCAGCAGCCAAGGGGTCGCCGGAGCGGGCTACGAGCAGTACTTC. Translating it yields CASSQGVAGAGYEQYF.

The rearrangement links TRBV27 to TRBJ1-5, with TRBD1 matching over 8 bases. Trimming took 2 bases from V and 7 from J; bases not matched to a gene: 10. The CDR3 is 16 amino acids. Germline CDR1 MNHEY, CDR2 SMNVEV (reference sequence). CDR3 sequence reads: CASSLPQGQGGQPQHF. DNA for the CDR3: TGTGCCAGCAGTTTACCTCAAGGACAGGGAGGGCAGCCCCAGCATTTT.

The V call is TRBV28, the J call TRBJ1-2; D is undetermined. Germline CDR1 MDHEN, CDR2 SYDVKM. This CDR3 has 16 residues. Trimming removed 5 bases at V and 6 bases at J, with 22 bases between. The CDR3 is CASSPTKGGGKDGYTF. CDR3 sequence (DNA): TGTGCCAGCAGTCCGACCAAGGGAGGTGGTAAGGATGGCTACACCTTC.

The CDR3 DNA sequence: TGCGCCAGCAGCTCTGGGGATAGCGGGAGCTCAGATACGCAGTATTTT. Translating gives CASSSGDSGSSDTQYF. The chain employs TRBV5-1 and TRBJ2-3; 9 bases match TRBD2. The ends lost 3 bases at V and 4 bases at J; junction bases unmatched: 9. CDR1 is SGHRS and CDR2 is YFSETQ in the germline V gene. The CDR3 consists of 16 residues. The variable domain in full, completed from reference TRBV5-1 and TRBJ2-3, reads KAGVTQTPRYLIKTRGQQVTLSCSPISGHRSVSWYQQTPGQGLQFLFEYFSETQRNKGNFPGRFSGRQFSNSRSEMNVSTLELGDSALYLCASSSGDSGSSDTQYFGPGTRLTVL.

V and J are TRBV15 and TRBJ2-2; D not resolved. This CDR3 contains 15 residues. The V gene's germline CDR1 is LNHNV and CDR2 YYDKDF (reference sequence). V was trimmed by 0 bases and J by 4 bases, leaving 9 bases between them. DNA for the CDR3: TGTGCCACCAGCAGAGATCGCAGTTCCACCGGGGAGCTGTTTTTT. As protein: CATSRDRSSTGELFF.

The V gene is TRBV14, the J gene TRBJ2-7; a weak D match, TRBD2 (6 bases). This CDR3 region has 15 residues. CDR1 and CDR2 (germline): SGHDN, FVKESK. Trimming pared 5 bases from V and 6 bases from J, leaving 20 bases between. In nucleotides, the CDR3 is TGTGCCAGCAGCTCACCCCTGGGGGGATGGGGCGAGCAGTACTTC. Encoded protein: CASSSPLGGWGEQYF.

The chain joins TRBV27 to TRBJ2-2, with D perhaps TRBD2 (5 bases). CDR3 size: 14 residues. Germline CDR1 MNHEY, CDR2 SMNVEV (reference sequence). V lost 4 bases, J lost 8 bases, and 14 bases lay in between. The CDR3 spells CASSSPSSGGELFF. The CDR3 DNA reads TGTGCCAGCAGTTCGCCTAGCTCCGGAGGGGAGCTGTTTTTT.

The chain recombines TRBV7-3 with TRBJ2-5; 7 bases fit TRBD1. CDR3 size: 13 residues. V shed 5 bases and J 5 bases; nucleotides not matched to a gene: 5. Germline V gene lookup returns CDR1 SGHTA and CDR2 FQGTGA. DNA for the CDR3: TGTGCCAGCAGCCCGACAGGGTCGGAGACCCAGTACTTC. Translation: CASSPTGSETQYF.

The rearrangement uses TRBV12-5 and TRBJ2-5; a possible D gene is TRBD2 (5 bases). Germline V lookup: CDR1 LGHNT, CDR2 FRNRAP. This CDR3 has 15 amino acids. Trimming left V 5 bases short and J 2 bases short, with 15 bases between. The CDR3 is CASGLDPGIQETQYF. The CDR3 DNA reads as TGTGCTAGTGGTCTTGATCCCGGGATTCAAGAGACCCAGTACTTC.

The chain carries TRBV5-1 and TRBJ2-7; 8 bases map to TRBD2. The V and J ends lost 1 base and 3 bases, in that order; junction bases with no gene match: 0. The CDR3 is 13 amino acids. Germline CDR1 is SGHRS and CDR2 is YFSETQ. CDR3: CASSLTSGYEQYF. CDR3 coding DNA: TGCGCCAGCAGCTTGACTAGCGGCTACGAGCAGTACTTC.

CDR3 protein: CASRTGDGNTIYF. The CDR3 DNA follows: TGTGCCAGCAGGACAGGAGATGGAAACACCATATATTTT. The chain employs TRBV28 and TRBJ1-3; D might be TRBD1 (6 bases). This CDR3 comprises 13 residues. Germline values: CDR1 MDHEN, CDR2 SYDVKM. Trimming shortened V by 6 bases and J by 3 bases, and 9 bases separated the two germline ends.

This rearrangement joins TRBV4-1 to TRBJ2-1, with TRBD2 as a possible D gene (7 bases). Germline-derived CDR1 and CDR2 are MGHRA and YSYEKL. The CDR3 loop spans 15 amino acids. V was trimmed by 0 bases and J by 8 bases, leaving 14 bases between them. The CDR3 DNA sequence: TGCGCCAGCAGCCAAGATTCGGGGGGCCTGTATGAGCAGTTCTTC. It yields the protein CASSQDSGGLYEQFF.

This clone rates as medium-sized (0.01 to 0.1%). The V gene is TRBV6-4, the J gene TRBJ1-6; TRBD1 matches at 8 bases. Trimming removed 3 bases from V and 5 bases from J; junction bases left unmatched: 0. The germline V gene has CDR1 MRHNA and CDR2 SNTAGT. The CDR3 runs to 14 residues. The CDR3 coding sequence is TGTGCCAGCAGTGAGGACAGGGATAATTCACCCCTCCACTTT. It yields the protein CASSEDRDNSPLHF.

This chain joins TRBV21-1 and TRBJ2-5; TRBD2 is the table's D call and was not checked against the DNA. TRBV21-1 is classified as a pseudogene. The length of the CDR3 is 15 residues. The chain's CDR3 is CASSKAEGARETQYF. CDR3 nucleotides: TGTGCCAGCAGCAAAGCTGAGGGCGCAAGGGAGACCCAGTACTTC.